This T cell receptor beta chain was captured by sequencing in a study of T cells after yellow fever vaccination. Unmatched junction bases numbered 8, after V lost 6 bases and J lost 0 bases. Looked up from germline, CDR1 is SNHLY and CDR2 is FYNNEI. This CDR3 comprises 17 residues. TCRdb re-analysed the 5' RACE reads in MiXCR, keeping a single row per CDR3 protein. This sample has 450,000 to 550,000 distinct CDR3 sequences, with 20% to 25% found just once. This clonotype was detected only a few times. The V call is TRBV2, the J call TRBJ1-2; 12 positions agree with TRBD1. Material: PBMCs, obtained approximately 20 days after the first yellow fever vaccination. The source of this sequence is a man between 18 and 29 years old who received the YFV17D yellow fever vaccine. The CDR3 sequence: CASSRGQGALANYGYTF. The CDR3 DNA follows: TGTGCCAGCAGCCGGGGACAGGGGGCCCTAGCTAACTATGGCTACACCTTC.